This T cell receptor (beta chain) was documented in a study of blood T cells in healthy people across ages. The V and J ends lost 1 base and 7 bases respectively, with 11 bases between them. Germline V gene sequence: CDR1 DFQATT, CDR2 SNEGSKA (reference sequence). This CDR3 contains 14 residues. Alongside a J-beta primer mix, a sample-barcoded 5' primer served in a second PCR lasting 7 to 11 cycles. There were at least 2.5 million CDR3-containing paired-end reads obtained from each sample. TCRdb called the 5' RACE reads again in MiXCR, with one record for every CDR3 protein. The profile shows about 580,000 distinct CDR3 sequences, around half of them singletons.

The clonotype was recovered from a man aged 80 or over in good health. The sample comprised blood. The V and J genes are TRBV20-1 and TRBJ1-6, with TRBD1 as a possible D gene (5 bases). The CDR3 spells CSARVPGLNSPLHF. The CDR3 DNA reads TGCAGTGCTAGAGTTCCAGGGTTAAATTCACCCCTCCACTTT.